Listed here are 18 T cell receptor beta chains from one sample, sequenced in a study of radiation and T cells in renal cell carcinoma (dated by TCRdb to about 2020). The time point label, as the study defines it: blood 2 weeks post-SBRT. The treatment or condition tag for this specimen amounts to: 15 Gy SBRT to primary tumor, nephrectomy 4 weeks later. Libraries were constructed by the immunoSEQ multiplex PCR assay. As stored in TCRdb, this immuneACCESS dataset retains in-frame rearrangements with V and J assigned. A fraction of the clones does not appear; measured against another copy, unresolved V genes explain less than half of the discrepancy, and the remainder lacks a known reason. In all, the sample holds 60,000 to 80,000 clones, and about four fifths of those were seen once. Clones ranked in the top ten supply roughly 6% of the sample. Sequenced here: blood, sampled from a patient whose treatment included radiotherapy and nephrectomy. The origin of the receptors is a man in his sixties with renal cell carcinoma.

V and J are TRBV7-9 and TRBJ2-5; 11 bases agree with TRBD2. CDR1 is SEHNR and CDR2 is FQNEAQ in the germline V gene (reference sequence). CDR3 size: 16 residues. Germline trimming cut 4 bases from V and 4 bases from J; bases unmatched to any gene: 8. The DNA of the CDR3 is TGTGCCAGCAGCTCTACTAGCGGGAGATCCCTAGAGACCCAGTACTTC. The encoded protein is CASSSTSGRSLETQYF.

The chain uses TRBV7-2 and TRBJ2-3; D possibly corresponds to TRBD1 (8 bases). This CDR3 is 15 amino acids long. Germline CDR1 is SGHTA and CDR2 is FQGNSA. The V end lost 4 bases, the J end lost 5 bases, and 16 bases lay between the germline ends. CDR3 region: CASSSDRGGVDTQYF. The CDR3, as DNA: TGTGCCAGCAGCTCTGACAGGGGAGGGGTAGATACGCAGTATTTT.

The chain employs TRBV9 and TRBJ2-5; TRBD1 matches 8 bases. This CDR3 spans 15 amino acids. The V and J ends lost 4 bases and 1 base, in that order; junction bases with no gene match: 6. Looked up from germline, CDR1 is SGDLS and CDR2 is YYNGEE. CDR3 sequence reads: CASSITTGAQETQYF. DNA for the CDR3: TGTGCCAGCAGCATTACGACAGGGGCCCAAGAGACCCAGTACTTC.

The V gene is TRBV5-1, the J gene TRBJ2-7; TRBD2 matches 10 bases. From germline, CDR1 is SGHRS and CDR2 YFSETQ. V gave up 4 bases and J gave up 3 bases; unmatched junction bases: 7. The CDR3 contains 15 residues. The CDR3 bases are TGCGCCAGCAGCGCCGGAGCGGGAGGGAACTACGAGCAGTACTTC. Its protein is CASSAGAGGNYEQYF.

The gene calls are TRBV29-1 and TRBJ2-5, with a possible D match to TRBD2 (6 bases). The germline CDR1 and CDR2 sequences are SQVTM and ANQGSEA. V dropped 5 bases and J dropped 1 base, with 11 bases sitting between them. The CDR3 consists of 13 residues. CDR3 amino acids: CSVKGRFQETQYF. The DNA of the CDR3 is TGCAGCGTTAAAGGGAGGTTCCAAGAGACCCAGTACTTC. Looking up the rest from reference TRBV29-1 and TRBJ2-5 gives the full variable domain: SAVISQKPSRDICQRGTSLTIQCQVDSQVTMMFWYRQQPGQSLTLIATANQGSEATYESGFVIDKFPISRPNLTFSTLTVSNMSPEDSSIYLCSVKGRFQETQYFGPGTRLLVL.

The chain employs TRBV5-1 and TRBJ2-7, with a tentative D call TRBD1 (6 bases). Per the germline V gene, CDR1 is SGHRS and CDR2 is YFSETQ. The length of the CDR3 is 14 residues. Trimming pared 1 base from V and 3 bases from J, leaving 11 bases between. Written as DNA, the CDR3 is TGCGCCAGCAGCTTGAGGCCCAGGGGCTACGAGCAGTACTTC. This encodes CASSLRPRGYEQYF.

This chain links TRBV7-8 with TRBJ2-1; no reliable D call. This CDR3 spans 18 amino acids. The ends were cut back, 2 bases at V and 1 base at J, with 18 bases in the middle. Per the germline V gene, CDR1 is SGHVS and CDR2 is FQNEAQ. CDR3 nucleotide sequence: TGTGCCAGCAGCTTATACGGTGCTCTCGACTGGTCCTACAATGAGCAGTTCTTC. Translated: CASSLYGALDWSYNEQFF.

J is TRBJ1-1 and V is TRBV6-6; 9 bases line up with TRBD1. V was pared by 2 bases and J by 7 bases, with 5 bases of the junction left unmatched. In germline, CDR1 is MNHNY, CDR2 SVGAGI (reference sequence). CDR3 length equals 14 residues. This CDR3 reads CASSYRGQGIEAFF. The CDR3 DNA reads as TGTGCCAGCAGTTACAGGGGACAGGGTATTGAAGCTTTCTTT.

This clone was picked up one time. The chain links TRBV10-3 to TRBJ2-4, with 8 bases that match TRBD2. CDR1 ENHRY and CDR2 SYGVKD come from the germline V gene. J lost 5 bases, V lost 10 bases, and 16 bases had no gene match. This CDR3 has 16 amino acids. For the CDR3, the DNA is TGTGCCACCCACCCGGGAGGGACGGGCTTGGAAAACATTCAGTACTTC. Translated, it gives CATHPGGTGLENIQYF.

The chain couples TRBV7-2 to TRBJ2-5; weak D call: TRBD2 (6 bases). In germline, CDR1 is SGHTA, CDR2 FQGNSA. The V end was cut by 2 bases, the J end by 3 bases, with 13 bases between. This CDR3 comprises 15 residues. The CDR3 is CASSLSRGSKETQYF. The CDR3 region has the DNA TGTGCCAGCAGCTTAAGTCGGGGGTCCAAAGAGACCCAGTACTTC.

The gene calls are TRBV19 and TRBJ2-7; tentative D call: TRBD2 (5 bases). V was shortened by 0 bases and J by 4 bases, with 13 bases between the two germline ends. Per the germline V gene, CDR1 is LNHDA and CDR2 is SQIVND (reference sequence). The CDR3 has 15 amino acids. CDR3 sequence (DNA): TGTGCCAGTAGTATAGACCGGGATTTTCGGTACGAGCAGTACTTC. Protein: CASSIDRDFRYEQYF.

By share, this clone counts as medium-sized (0.01 to 0.1%). The sample contains more than one DNA sequence encoding this CDR3. This sequence joins TRBV7-2 and TRBJ1-1; no reliable D call. CDR1 SGHTA and CDR2 FQGNSA come from the germline V gene. The CDR3 is 13 residues long. The V and J ends lost 1 base and 1 base respectively, with 4 bases between them. The CDR3 region is CASSLGQNTEAFF. The CDR3 region has the DNA TGTGCCAGCAGCTTAGGACAGAACACTGAAGCTTTCTTT.

This rearrangement joins TRBV7-9 to TRBJ1-3; D is unclear. V was trimmed by 5 bases and J by 0 bases, leaving 5 bases between them. CDR1 and CDR2 (germline): SEHNR, FQNEAQ (reference sequence). CDR3 length equals 13 residues. In nucleotides, the CDR3 is TGTGCCAGCAGCCTCGTCTCTGGAAACACCATATATTTT. This sequence encodes CASSLVSGNTIYF.

The chain combines TRBV7-2 with TRBJ2-7; a possible D gene is TRBD1 (6 bases). Germline V gives CDR1 SGHTA, CDR2 FQGNSA. The ends were cut back, 0 bases at V and 3 bases at J, with 9 bases in the middle. This CDR3 region has 14 residues. CDR3 protein: CASSLAKQGYEQYF. For the CDR3, the DNA is TGTGCCAGCAGCTTAGCGAAACAGGGCTACGAGCAGTACTTC.

The gene calls are TRBV15 and TRBJ2-1; 11 bases fit TRBD2. V lost 4 bases to trimming and J lost 10 bases; unmatched junction nucleotides: 12. The V gene's germline CDR1 is LNHNV and CDR2 YYDKDF (reference sequence). CDR3 length equals 16 residues. CDR3 sequence: CATSTLAGGRFGEQFF. Written as DNA, the CDR3 is TGTGCCACCAGCACCCTAGCGGGAGGCAGATTTGGGGAGCAGTTCTTC.

The V and J genes are TRBV27 and TRBJ2-7; no reliable D call. Germline V gene data show CDR1 as MNHEY and CDR2 as SMNVEV (reference sequence). V lost 6 bases and J lost 6, with 21 bases in between. The CDR3 is made up of 15 amino acids. For the CDR3, the DNA is TGTGCCAGCAGGCCCTTAGGTCGTAGCTTAGGCGAGCAGTACTTC. Protein product: CASRPLGRSLGEQYF.

The V and J genes are TRBV6-5 and TRBJ1-4; unclear D gene. The germline V and J ends were trimmed by 5 bases and 7 bases, with 17 bases remaining between them. CDR3 length equals 15 residues. CDR1 and CDR2 from the germline V gene are MNHEY and SVGAGI. The CDR3 coding sequence is TGTGCCAGCAGTCGACTCCCGGAACGGAGTGAAAAACTGTTTTTT. Its translation: CASSRLPERSEKLFF.

The gene calls are TRBV7-6 and TRBJ2-1; D call uncertain. The V and J ends lost 4 bases and 6 bases respectively, with 10 bases between them. From germline, CDR1 is SGHVS and CDR2 FNYEAQ. The CDR3 contains 13 residues. The CDR3 spells CASSSPRGNEQFF. CDR3 nucleotides: TGTGCCAGCAGCTCCCCCAGAGGCAATGAGCAGTTCTTC.